What follows describes a single T cell receptor beta chain. The source of the sample is a study of shared clonotypes between healthy human individuals. Turning to the study itself: Sampling drew on donors who were two women and a few men aged 18 to 49.

J gave up 5 bases and V 4 bases, and 4 bases lay outside the gene matches. CDR3 length: 13 residues. Looked up from germline, CDR1 is MDHEN and CDR2 is SYDVKM. Only CD45RO-negative cells positively selected for CCR7 counted as naive CD8 cells, so terminally differentiated effector memory CD45RA+ cells were excluded. This was a deep-level run. Per the original data handling: Junction-only sequences without quality scores came from ImmunoSEQ, so filtering differed. The assay was immunoSEQ multiplex PCR, and TCRdb's table has in-frame clones only and misses some. The V and J calls and clone size are taken from that table; D and trimming were inferred from the DNA. This repertoire shows under 850,000 clones, around 92% found once; its top ten account for 24%.

Sequencing was done on a sample of naive CD8+ T cells sorted from blood. The V call is TRBV28, the J call TRBJ2-5; 7 positions match TRBD1. The receptor's source is a man aged 25-40 years in good health. Here the CDR3 reads CASSSGQFETQYF. The CDR3, as DNA: TGTGCCAGCAGTTCGGGACAGTTTGAGACCCAGTACTTC.